The rows below give T cell receptor beta chains drawn from one sample of a study of Graves' ophthalmopathy and Graves' hyperthyroidism. TCRdb re-called the multiplex PCR reads through MiXCR, storing one row per CDR3 protein. The sample lists almost 750,000 distinct CDR3 sequences, approximately 40% occurring once. Source material: peripheral blood. The source is an adult man with Graves' ophthalmopathy. Each CDR3 is given with its conserved first and last residue. Each record gives: D gene, clone size, CDR3 length, J gene, V gene, CDR3 DNA, CDR3 protein. A D gene is named only where the DNA matches it firmly. Clone size appears in some rows only: once, few, many, or a class for an expanded clone.

>TRBD1|-|14|TRBJ1-6|TRBV25-1
TGTGCCAGCAGTTACGGGGACAGACATTCACCCCTCCACTTT
CASSYGDRHSPLHF
>-|few|14|TRBJ1-6|TRBV20-1
TGCAGTGCTGAAGCTGCCGGGACATTCGGCACCCTCCACTTT
CSAEAAGTFGTLHF
>-|few|16|TRBJ2-6|TRBV7-2
TGTGCCGGCAGCTTAGTGCAGGGCTCTGGGGCCAACGTCCTGACTTTC
CAGSLVQGSGANVLTF
>-|-|16|TRBJ2-7|TRBV7-9
TGTGCCAGCAGCCAAGAAGAGGCAGCAGGGCCCTACGAGCAGTACTTC
CASSQEEAAGPYEQYF
>-|many|16|TRBJ2-2|TRBV2
TGTGCCAGCAGTCCCGGGCAGGGAAAGAACACCGGGGAGCTGTTTTTT
CASSPGQGKNTGELFF
>TRBD1|-|17|TRBJ1-5|TRBV24-1
TGTGCCACCAGTGACCCAGGGACAGGGGGCGGTGGTCAGCCCCAGCATTTT
CATSDPGTGGGGQPQHF
>-|many|13|TRBJ1-1|TRBV2
TGTGCCAGCAGTGATCCGGTCATCACTGAAGCTTTCTTT
CASSDPVITEAFF
>TRBD1|-|15|TRBJ2-3|TRBV25-1
TGTGCCAGCAGTTCTCGACAGGGCGCCACAGATACGCAGTATTTT
CASSSRQGATDTQYF
>TRBD2|few|19|TRBJ2-7|TRBV6-5
TGTGCCAGCAGCCCTCGACAGGGACTAGCGGGAGGGTTCGCCTACGAGCAGTACTTC
CASSPRQGLAGGFAYEQYF
>TRBD2|-|13|TRBJ2-5|TRBV6-5
TGTGCCAGCGCCGCGGGGACTAGAGAGACCCAGTACTTC
CASAAGTRETQYF
>-|-|15|TRBJ1-2|TRBV12-5
TGTGCTAGTGGTTTAGCGATGGGCCAGTCAGGCGGCTACACCTTC
CASGLAMGQSGGYTF
>-|many|13|TRBJ2-7|TRBV7-9
TGTGCCAGCAGCGCGGAAAGATCCTACGAGCAGTACTTC
CASSAERSYEQYF
>-|few|14|TRBJ2-7|TRBV9
TGTGCCAGCAGCGTATCTAGGGTGGGGAACGAGCAGTACTTC
CASSVSRVGNEQYF
>-|many|14|TRBJ2-5|TRBV7-8
TGTGCCAGCAGCCTTTTGGGGCTCCAAGAGACCCAGTACTTC
CASSLLGLQETQYF
>TRBD1|many|15|TRBJ1-4|TRBV29-1
TGCAGCGTTGATGCCAGGGGGCAATCTAATGAAAAACTGTTTTTT
CSVDARGQSNEKLFF
>-|-|14|TRBJ1-1|TRBV29-1
TGCAGCGTTGTGTTGAACACCGGGGACGGTGAAGCTTTCTTT
CSVVLNTGDGEAFF
>TRBD1|-|13|TRBJ1-4|TRBV10-3
TGTGCCATCAGCGAAGGGACAGGTGAAAAACTGTTTTTT
CAISEGTGEKLFF
>-|-|13|TRBJ2-7|TRBV11-2
TGTGCCAGCAGCTCCTGGGGCTCCTGCGAGCAGTACTTC
CASSSWGSCEQYF
>TRBD1|-|16|TRBJ1-5|TRBV3-1
TGTGCCAGCAGCCATCAGACAGGGCTCCACAATCAGCCCCAGCATTTT
CASSHQTGLHNQPQHF
>-|-|15|TRBJ1-5|TRBV25-1
TGTGCCAGCAGTTTGGTGGCAGGGGTAAATCAGCCCCAGCATTTT
CASSLVAGVNQPQHF
>-|-|14|TRBJ1-2|TRBV19
TGTGCCAGTAGTATTGCAGGGAATTCTGGTAGCTACACCTTC
CASSIAGNSGSYTF
>TRBD2|-|15|TRBJ2-5|TRBV9
TGTGCCAGCAGCACGCGTAGCGGGAGGAGAGAGACCCAGTACTTC
CASSTRSGRRETQYF
>-|-|16|TRBJ1-1|TRBV19
TGTGCCAGTAGTACCCCTTTCGTGGGCCCGAACACTGAAGCTTTCTTT
CASSTPFVGPNTEAFF
>TRBD1|few|15|TRBJ2-2|TRBV7-9
TGTGCCAGCAGACCCCGGACAGGGAACACCGGGGAGCTGTTTTTT
CASRPRTGNTGELFF
>TRBD1|-|15|TRBJ2-5|TRBV4-3
TGCGCCAGCAGCCTCCGGGACAGGGTGAAAGAGACCCAGTACTTC
CASSLRDRVKETQYF
>TRBD2|-|18|TRBJ2-5|TRBV25-1
TGTGCCAGCAGTGATGCCGTTGTCGGCGGGGGAATCGGGGAGACCCAGTACTTC
CASSDAVVGGGIGETQYF
>-|-|14|TRBJ1-4|TRBV7-9
TGTGCCAGCAGCCTGAGTGGGAATAATGAAAAACTGTTTTTT
CASSLSGNNEKLFF
>-|-|14|TRBJ1-3|TRBV2
TGTGCCAGCAGTTACATGGGGGCTGGAAACACCATATATTTT
CASSYMGAGNTIYF
>TRBD2|-|14|TRBJ2-7|TRBV29-1
TGCAGCGTTGAAACTAGCGGGAGGGCCGGCGAGCAGTACTTC
CSVETSGRAGEQYF
>TRBD1|many|14|TRBJ1-1|TRBV19
TGTGCCAGTACCCCGACAGGGGTGAACACTGAAGCTTTCTTT
CASTPTGVNTEAFF
>-|-|15|TRBJ2-7|TRBV7-9
TGTGCCAGCAGCCCCAGCACGGGGGTTAGTTACGAGCAGTACTTC
CASSPSTGVSYEQYF
>-|-|15|TRBJ1-6|TRBV2
TGTGCCAGCAGTTACCGACGGGATTATAATTCACCCCTCCACTTT
CASSYRRDYNSPLHF
>-|few|11|TRBJ1-1|TRBV14
TGTGCCAGCAGCCAAGCACAGGAAGCTTTCTTT
CASSQAQEAFF
>TRBD1|many|11|TRBJ2-5|TRBV29-1
TGCAGCGGCAGGGGGCTGGAGACCCAGTACTTC
CSGRGLETQYF
>-|-|15|TRBJ1-1|TRBV7-9
TGTGCCAGCAGCTTAGCACCCGGGATGGGCACTGAAGCTTTCTTT
CASSLAPGMGTEAFF
>-|-|11|TRBJ2-7|TRBV29-1
TGCAGCGTTGAACTTTTTGACGAGCAGTACTTC
CSVELFDEQYF
>-|many|14|TRBJ1-2|TRBV5-1
TGCGCCAGCAGCAGGGACGAGCCGATTGGGGGCTACACCTTC
CASSRDEPIGGYTF
>TRBD2|-|17|TRBJ2-7|TRBV7-2
TGTGCCAGCAGCTTCTCAGGGACTAGCGGGAGATGGCAGGAGCAGTACTTC
CASSFSGTSGRWQEQYF
>TRBD1|few|15|TRBJ2-7|TRBV9
TGTGCCAGCAGCGTAGAGGGCAGGGGGCAAGACGAGCAGTACTTC
CASSVEGRGQDEQYF
>-|-|14|TRBJ1-1|TRBV10-1
TGTGCCAGCAGTTCCCCCCGGACCGGCTTTGAAGCTTTCTTT
CASSSPRTGFEAFF
>-|many|11|TRBJ1-3|TRBV2
TGTGCCAGCAGTGTTGGTCACACCATATATTTT
CASSVGHTIYF
>-|few|12|TRBJ2-7|TRBV12-3/TRBV12-4
TGTGCCAGCAGCCTGACGGTCTACGAGCAGTACTTC
CASSLTVYEQYF
>TRBD1|-|14|TRBJ1-4|TRBV29-1
TGCAGCGTTGCCGGACAGGGGGACCAGAAAAAACTGTTTTTT
CSVAGQGDQKKLFF
>-|many|15|TRBJ1-4|TRBV14
TGTGCCAGCAGCCTTACCCGGGGAGTTAATGAAAAACTGTTTTTT
CASSLTRGVNEKLFF
>-|-|18|TRBJ2-2|TRBV9
TGTGCCAGCAGCGTAGCTTTCCCTGGGCAGGGAGGCACCGGGGAGCTGTTTTTT
CASSVAFPGQGGTGELFF
>-|-|18|TRBJ1-6|TRBV11-2
TGTGCCAGCAGCCTCTCGGAGGTTCAGGCAGTTTCTAATTCACCCCTCCACTTT
CASSLSEVQAVSNSPLHF
>-|-|13|TRBJ1-2|TRBV20-1
TGCAGTGTACTAAATACAGGGATCTATGGCTACACCTTC
CSVLNTGIYGYTF
>-|many|14|TRBJ2-7|TRBV16
TGTGCCAGCACCCAATACAGGCTTGCCTACGAGCAGTACTTC
CASTQYRLAYEQYF
>-|-|15|TRBJ1-6|TRBV10-3
TGTGCCATCAGTGAGAGGCACCAATATAATTCACCCCTCCACTTT
CAISERHQYNSPLHF
>TRBD1|once|16|TRBJ1-2|TRBV25-1
TGTGCCAGCAGTGGACCGGGACAGGGGCAGGTCTATGGCTACACCTTC
CASSGPGQGQVYGYTF
>-|-|14|TRBJ1-2|TRBV7-9
TGTGCCAGCAGCTTAGTGGGGTTAAACTATGGCTACACCTTC
CASSLVGLNYGYTF
>TRBD1|-|14|TRBJ1-2|TRBV10-3
TGTGCCATCAGTGAGTCGACAGGGGTGAATGGCTACACCTTC
CAISESTGVNGYTF
>-|many|15|TRBJ2-6|TRBV10-3
TGTGCCATCAGTGATCGGAACTCTGGGGCCAACGTCCTGACTTTC
CAISDRNSGANVLTF
>-|once|12|TRBJ2-7|TRBV20-1
TGCAGTGCTGTCGGGAGCTCCAACGAGCAGTACTTC
CSAVGSSNEQYF
>TRBD2|-|14|TRBJ2-7|TRBV20-1
TGCAGTGCTAGAGACGCGGGAGGGTCCTACGAGCAGTACTTC
CSARDAGGSYEQYF
>TRBD1|few|13|TRBJ1-5|TRBV28
TGTGCCAGCAGTTTACCCGGACAGGGGGGGCAGCATTTT
CASSLPGQGGQHF
>TRBD1|few|15|TRBJ2-5|TRBV12-3/TRBV12-4
TGTGCCAGCAGTTTAATGGGACAGGGGGAAGAGACCCAGTACTTC
CASSLMGQGEETQYF
>TRBD1|-|16|TRBJ2-7|TRBV5-1
TGCGCCAGCAGTCTGGGGGGTAGGACAGGGACCAACGAGCAGTACTTC
CASSLGGRTGTNEQYF
>-|-|16|TRBJ1-6|TRBV5-1
TGCGCCAGCAGCTTCCTTGGGGGCGGATATAATTCACCCCTCCACTTT
CASSFLGGGYNSPLHF